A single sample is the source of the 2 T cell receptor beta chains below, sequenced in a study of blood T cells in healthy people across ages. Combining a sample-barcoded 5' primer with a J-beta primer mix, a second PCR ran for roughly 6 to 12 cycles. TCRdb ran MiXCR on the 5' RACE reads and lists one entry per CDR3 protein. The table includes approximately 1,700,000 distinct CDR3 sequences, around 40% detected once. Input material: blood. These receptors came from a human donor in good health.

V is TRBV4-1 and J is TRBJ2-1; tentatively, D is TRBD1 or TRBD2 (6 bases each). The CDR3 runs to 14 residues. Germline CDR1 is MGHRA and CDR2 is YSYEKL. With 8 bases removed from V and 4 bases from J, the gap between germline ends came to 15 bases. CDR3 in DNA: TGCGCCAGCGCAGGGGTCCGGGGGTACAATGAGCAGTTCTTC. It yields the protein CASAGVRGYNEQFF.

The CDR3 coding sequence is TGCAGTGCGCCCTACCCGGGGGGGCGAACCGGGGAGCTGTTTTTT. Protein sequence: CSAPYPGGRTGELFF. This chain connects TRBV20-1 to TRBJ2-2; 8 bases line up with TRBD2. Germline loops: CDR1 DFQATT, CDR2 SNEGSKA (reference sequence). Germline trimming cut 6 bases from V and 5 bases from J; bases unmatched to any gene: 11. The CDR3 length is 15 residues.